These 23 T cell receptor beta chains originate from one sample sequenced in a study of blood T cells in healthy people across ages. A J-beta primer mix and a sample-barcoded 5' primer were used in a second PCR of roughly 6 to 12 cycles. MiXCR was run by TCRdb on the 5' RACE reads, yielding one entry per CDR3 protein. Of around 800,000 distinct CDR3 sequences listed, about half are singletons. Sequenced sample: blood. The receptors shown here come from a man older than 75 in good health.

The table lists this clonotype with a few counts. Given a much more abundant clone one base away, this may be a read error. The chain joins TRBV7-2 to TRBJ2-6, with a weak D call TRBD1 (5 bases). The CDR3 is 15 residues long. The germline V gene has CDR1 SGHTA and CDR2 FQGNSA. CDR3 DNA sequence: TGTGCCAGCAGCTTATTACAGCCTGGGGCCAGCGTCCTGACTTTC. It yields the protein CASSLLQPGASVLTF.

CDR3 loop: CAWSVVGTYNSPLHF. In DNA, the CDR3 is TGTGCCTGGAGTGTGGTGGGGACCTATAATTCACCCCTCCACTTT. The chain joins TRBV30 to TRBJ1-6; D not resolved. Germline values: CDR1 GTSNPN, CDR2 SVGIG (reference sequence). Between the trimmed V and J ends, which lost 0 bases and 2 bases, there was a span of 8 bases. CDR3 length: 15 residues.

The chain is built from TRBV29-1 and TRBJ2-7, with D maybe TRBD2 (6 bases). V was cut by 7 bases and J by 7 bases, with 14 bases left in between. Germline V lookup: CDR1 SQVTM, CDR2 ANQGSEA. The CDR3 covers 11 residues. In DNA, the CDR3 is TGCAGCGGACGCGGGATGGGAGAGCAGTACTTC. Amino acid sequence: CSGRGMGEQYF.

V and J are TRBV7-2 and TRBJ2-1, with D unresolved. This CDR3 has 15 residues. Trimming took off 3 bases at V and 4 bases at J, with 13 bases between the two ends. CDR1 is SGHTA and CDR2 is FQGNSA in the germline V gene. CDR3: CASSFEALDYNEQFF. CDR3 coding DNA: TGTGCCAGCAGCTTTGAGGCCCTCGATTACAATGAGCAGTTCTTC.

Details on this clonotype: Possible read error: a much larger clone is one base away. The chain carries TRBV7-8 and TRBJ2-1, with TRBD1 identical over 12 bases. CDR1 and CDR2 (germline): SGHVS, FQNEAQ. The CDR3 totals 15 residues. The V segment lost 5 bases and the J segment 7 bases; nucleotides outside the gene matches: 6. The CDR3 here is CASSRGQGAQNEQFF. Written as DNA, the CDR3 is TGTGCCAGCAGCCGGGGACAGGGGGCGCAGAATGAGCAGTTCTTC.

This rearrangement joins TRBV20-1 to TRBJ1-2; TRBD1 is a possible D gene (5 bases). CDR3 length equals 16 residues. The ends were cut back, 3 bases at V and 3 bases at J, with 20 bases in the middle. Germline V gives CDR1 DFQATT, CDR2 SNEGSKA (reference sequence). CDR3 loop: CSARVNPGTNHYGYTF. The CDR3 bases are TGCAGTGCTAGGGTAAACCCCGGGACCAACCACTATGGCTACACCTTC.

This clonotype was seen many times. This chain connects TRBV5-1 to TRBJ2-1; the D gene could be TRBD1 or TRBD2 (6 bases each). The CDR3 has 15 amino acids. CDR1 is SGHRS, CDR2 YFSETQ, per germline. The V and J ends lost 3 bases and 8 bases respectively, with 18 bases between them. CDR3 coding DNA: TGCGCCAGCAGCTCCGGTCGGGGGCTGAGGGATGAGCAGTTCTTC. Translation: CASSSGRGLRDEQFF.

This clonotype occurred a few times. The chain carries TRBV9 and TRBJ2-7; 8 bases fit TRBD2. The CDR3 extends over 15 amino acids. The germline V gene encodes CDR1 SGDLS and CDR2 YYNGEE. With 3 bases clipped from V and 3 bases from J, the junction kept 8 bases outside the gene matches. DNA of the CDR3: TGTGCCAGCAGCGCATATAGCGGGACGGTCTACGAGCAGTACTTC. This codes for CASSAYSGTVYEQYF.

In DNA form, the CDR3 reads TGTGCCAGCAGTCGATCCAGGGGTAGCAATCAGCCCCAGCATTTT. Protein product: CASSRSRGSNQPQHF. V is TRBV2 and J is TRBJ1-5; D is possibly TRBD1 (6 bases). In germline, CDR1 is SNHLY, CDR2 FYNNEI. This CDR3 contains 15 residues. Trimming shortened V by 5 bases and J by 0 bases, and 11 bases separated the two germline ends. The full variable domain, in which reference TRBV2 and TRBJ1-5 provide the parts outside the CDR3, is EPEVTQTPSHQVTQMGQEVILRCVPISNHLYFYWYRQILGQKVEFLVSFYNNEISEKSEIFDDQFSVERPDGSNFTLKIRSTKLEDSAMYFCASSRSRGSNQPQHFGDGTRLSIL.

The chain employs TRBV6-6 and TRBJ1-1, with TRBD1 matching over 9 bases. The CDR3 has 14 amino acids. With 0 bases clipped from V and 11 bases from J, the junction kept 7 bases outside the gene matches. CDR1 is MNHNY, CDR2 SVGAGI, per germline (reference sequence). This CDR3 is CASSYSSGQGLAFF. The CDR3 nucleotides read TGTGCCAGCAGTTACTCTTCCGGACAGGGGTTGGCTTTCTTT.

V and J are TRBV25-1 and TRBJ2-3, with D perhaps assigned TRBD1 or TRBD2 (6 bases each). Trimming stripped 8 bases from V and 4 bases from J, with 16 bases between. CDR3 size: 14 residues. Germline V gene data show CDR1 as MGHDK and CDR2 as SYGVNS. Here the CDR3 DNA reads TGTGCCAGCCGCCCGGGGGCCGGGGCAGATACGCAGTATTTT. Translated: CASRPGAGADTQYF.

This clonotype has more than one count but fewer than ten. The genes are TRBV14 and TRBJ2-7, with 10 bases aligning to TRBD1. Germline CDR1 and CDR2: SGHDN and FVKESK. The CDR3 runs 15 residues. V gave up 1 base and J gave up 6 bases; unmatched junction bases: 6. The CDR3 region is CASSQAIGTGVEQYF. DNA of the CDR3: TGTGCCAGCAGCCAAGCGATCGGGACAGGGGTCGAGCAGTACTTC.

This chain joins TRBV28 and TRBJ2-6; D not certain. This CDR3 is built from 17 residues. CDR1 MDHEN and CDR2 SYDVKM come from the germline V gene. With 1 base removed from V and 0 bases from J, the gap between germline ends came to 10 bases. The CDR3 coding sequence is TGTGCCAGCAGTTTATTAACAGTCAGCTCTGGGGCCAACGTCCTGACTTTC. Residues: CASSLLTVSSGANVLTF.

This clonotype was seen at least ten times. The rearrangement joins TRBV7-6 to TRBJ2-7; TRBD1 aligns across 9 bases. Germline-derived CDR1 and CDR2 are SGHVS and FNYEAQ. V dropped 5 bases and J dropped 2; count of bases not matched to a gene: 7. The CDR3 covers 15 residues. CDR3 coding DNA: TGTGCCAGCAGCCCGGACAGGGGAGTCACCTACGAGCAGTACTTC. This codes for CASSPDRGVTYEQYF.

The rearrangement links TRBV20-1 to TRBJ2-1; 8 bases agree with TRBD2. The junction had 4 bases not matched to a gene; V was cut back by 2 bases and J by 7 bases. Germline V gene data show CDR1 as DFQATT and CDR2 as SNEGSKA (reference sequence). The CDR3 runs 13 residues. The CDR3 coding sequence is TGCAGTGCTAGAAGTAGCGGGACGAATGAGCAGTTCTTC. Translation gives CSARSSGTNEQFF.

This chain connects TRBV3-1 to TRBJ1-2; TRBD1 might be the D (5 bases). Trimming took 0 bases from V and 0 from J, leaving 8 bases between them. The V gene's germline CDR1 is LGHDT and CDR2 YNNKEL (reference sequence). The CDR3 has 15 amino acids. This CDR3 is CASSQEEGPNYGYTF. The CDR3 DNA is TGTGCCAGCAGCCAAGAAGAGGGACCTAACTATGGCTACACCTTC. The variable domain in full, completed from reference TRBV3-1 and TRBJ1-2, reads DTAVSQTPKYLVTQMGNDKSIKCEQNLGHDTMYWYKQDSKKFLKIMFSYNNKELIINETVPNRFSPKSPDKAHLNLHINSLELGDSAVYFCASSQEEGPNYGYTFGSGTRLTVV.

This clonotype has at least ten counts. The chain is built from TRBV12-3 or TRBV12-4 and TRBJ2-1; TRBD1 might be the D (6 bases). Trimming left V 7 bases short and J 0 bases short, with 16 bases between. The CDR3 totals 16 residues. In DNA, the CDR3 is TGTGCCAGCAAAAGAGGGGGTACTAGCTCCTACAATGAGCAGTTCTTC. Amino acids: CASKRGGTSSYNEQFF.

As for this clonotype: At one end the junction does not follow the germline gene, possibly because of a read error. The V and J genes are TRBV9 and TRBJ1-2, with D perhaps TRBD1 (6 bases). There are 14 residues in the CDR3. Germline V CDR1 and CDR2: SGDLS, YYNGEE. This CDR3 is CAGSAGGAGYGYTF. The CDR3 coding sequence is TGTGCCGGCAGCGCGGGGGGGGCTGGCTATGGCTACACCTTC.

V gene TRBV5-1 combines with J gene TRBJ2-2, with 8 bases that match TRBD1. Trimming removed 10 bases from V and 5 bases from J; junction bases left unmatched: 10. The CDR3 is 14 amino acids. Germline V gene data show CDR1 as SGHRS and CDR2 as YFSETQ. Here the CDR3 reads CAGKAGGATGELFF. The DNA for the CDR3 is TGCGCCGGGAAGGCAGGGGGCGCGACCGGGGAGCTGTTTTTT.

The chain uses TRBV29-1 and TRBJ2-4; D remains unclear. Germline CDR1 reads SQVTM; CDR2 reads ANQGSEA. The CDR3 consists of 13 residues. The ends were cut back, 6 bases at V and 2 bases at J, with 11 bases in the middle. In DNA form, the CDR3 reads TGCAGCGTGATTAAGGTAACCAAAAACATTCAGTACTTC. This codes for CSVIKVTKNIQYF.

This clonotype was seen a few times. The rearrangement links TRBV3-1 to TRBJ2-1, with TRBD2 as a possible D gene (5 bases). CDR1 and CDR2 (germline): LGHDT, YNNKEL (reference sequence). V lost 1 base to trimming and J lost 3 bases, with 16 bases between them. This CDR3 region has 17 residues. The CDR3: CASSQGVSSGVYNEQFF. The CDR3 DNA is TGTGCCAGCAGCCAAGGGGTTTCGAGCGGAGTCTACAATGAGCAGTTCTTC.

This clonotype occurred once. The chain has TRBV20-1 and TRBJ2-2; D remains unclear. Germline V CDR1 and CDR2: DFQATT, SNEGSKA (reference sequence). V dropped 0 bases and J dropped 1 base, with 3 bases sitting between them. The CDR3 is 13 residues long. CDR3 sequence: CSARDQNTGELFF. The DNA of the CDR3 is TGCAGTGCTAGAGATCAGAACACCGGGGAGCTGTTTTTT.

The chain has TRBV5-1 and TRBJ1-1; D is possibly TRBD1 (6 bases). Germline values: CDR1 SGHRS, CDR2 YFSETQ. There are 15 residues in the CDR3. Trimming removed 0 bases at V and 7 bases at J, with 16 bases between. CDR3: CASSLGQGTVFEAFF. The CDR3 DNA reads TGCGCCAGCAGCTTGGGTCAGGGGACTGTTTTTGAAGCTTTCTTT.